This T cell receptor (beta chain) derives from a study of beta chain features in type 1 diabetes. Background on the study: Patients shared similar age, gender and cell yields with healthy donors.

Sorted populations were all over 95% pure. On this clone itself: Its antigen is currently unknown.

Study results and caveats: There was no resolution here of whether HLA type influences TCRB rearrangement. Reduced insertions and increased deletions marked VDJ junctions in type 1 diabetes patients.

CDR1 and CDR2 from the germline V gene are MDHEN and SYDVKM. CDR3 length equals 15 residues. Trimming at V came to 2 bases and at J to 10 bases, leaving 10 bases not matched to a gene. Expressed TCRB transcripts were sequenced because the entire RNA isolate underwent reverse transcription. Clones were read by immunoSEQ multiplex PCR, and TCRdb kept only the in-frame ones, dropping some. The table includes approximately 300,000 clones, 11% detected once. The specimen was naive CD4+ T cells from blood. The chain joins TRBV28 to TRBJ2-1; 8 nucleotides match TRBD2. This clonotype was sampled from a woman in her thirties in good health. Written as DNA, the CDR3 is TGTGCCAGCAGTTTAATCAAGCGGGAGTCGGGCGAGCAGTTCTTC. Its translation: CASSLIKRESGEQFF.